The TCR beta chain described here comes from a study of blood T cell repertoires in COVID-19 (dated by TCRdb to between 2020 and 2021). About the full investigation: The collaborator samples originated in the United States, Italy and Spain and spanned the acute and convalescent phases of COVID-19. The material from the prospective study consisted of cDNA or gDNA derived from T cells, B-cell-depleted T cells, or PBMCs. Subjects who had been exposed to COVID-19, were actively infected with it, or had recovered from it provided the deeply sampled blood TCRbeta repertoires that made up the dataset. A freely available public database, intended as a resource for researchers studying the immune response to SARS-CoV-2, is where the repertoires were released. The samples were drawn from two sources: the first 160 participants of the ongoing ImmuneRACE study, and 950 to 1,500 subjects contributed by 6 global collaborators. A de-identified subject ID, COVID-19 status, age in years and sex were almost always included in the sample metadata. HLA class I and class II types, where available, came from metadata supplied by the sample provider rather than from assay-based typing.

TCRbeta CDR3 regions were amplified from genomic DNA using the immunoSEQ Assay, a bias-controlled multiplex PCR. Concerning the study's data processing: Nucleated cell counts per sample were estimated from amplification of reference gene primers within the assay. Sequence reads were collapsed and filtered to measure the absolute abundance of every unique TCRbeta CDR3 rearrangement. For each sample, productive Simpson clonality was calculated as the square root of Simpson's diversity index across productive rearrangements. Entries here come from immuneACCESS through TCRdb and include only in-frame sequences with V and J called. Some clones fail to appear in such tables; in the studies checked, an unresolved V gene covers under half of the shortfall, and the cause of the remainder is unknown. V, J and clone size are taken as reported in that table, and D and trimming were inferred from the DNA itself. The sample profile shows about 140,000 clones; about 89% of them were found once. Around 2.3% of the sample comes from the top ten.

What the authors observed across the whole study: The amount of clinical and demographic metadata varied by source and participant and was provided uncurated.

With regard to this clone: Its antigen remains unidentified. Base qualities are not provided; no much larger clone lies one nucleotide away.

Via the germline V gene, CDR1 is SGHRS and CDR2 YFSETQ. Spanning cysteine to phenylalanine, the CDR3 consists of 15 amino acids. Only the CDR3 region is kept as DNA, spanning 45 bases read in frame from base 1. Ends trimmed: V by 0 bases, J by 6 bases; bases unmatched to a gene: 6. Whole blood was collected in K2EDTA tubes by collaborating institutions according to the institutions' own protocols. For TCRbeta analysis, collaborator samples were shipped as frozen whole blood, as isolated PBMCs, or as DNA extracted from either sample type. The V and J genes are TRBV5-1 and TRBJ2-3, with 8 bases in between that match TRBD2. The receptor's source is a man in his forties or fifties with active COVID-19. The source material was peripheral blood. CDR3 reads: CASSLVRGGRDTQYF. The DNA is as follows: TGCGCCAGCAGCTTGGTTCGGGGGGGCCGGGATACGCAGTATTTT.